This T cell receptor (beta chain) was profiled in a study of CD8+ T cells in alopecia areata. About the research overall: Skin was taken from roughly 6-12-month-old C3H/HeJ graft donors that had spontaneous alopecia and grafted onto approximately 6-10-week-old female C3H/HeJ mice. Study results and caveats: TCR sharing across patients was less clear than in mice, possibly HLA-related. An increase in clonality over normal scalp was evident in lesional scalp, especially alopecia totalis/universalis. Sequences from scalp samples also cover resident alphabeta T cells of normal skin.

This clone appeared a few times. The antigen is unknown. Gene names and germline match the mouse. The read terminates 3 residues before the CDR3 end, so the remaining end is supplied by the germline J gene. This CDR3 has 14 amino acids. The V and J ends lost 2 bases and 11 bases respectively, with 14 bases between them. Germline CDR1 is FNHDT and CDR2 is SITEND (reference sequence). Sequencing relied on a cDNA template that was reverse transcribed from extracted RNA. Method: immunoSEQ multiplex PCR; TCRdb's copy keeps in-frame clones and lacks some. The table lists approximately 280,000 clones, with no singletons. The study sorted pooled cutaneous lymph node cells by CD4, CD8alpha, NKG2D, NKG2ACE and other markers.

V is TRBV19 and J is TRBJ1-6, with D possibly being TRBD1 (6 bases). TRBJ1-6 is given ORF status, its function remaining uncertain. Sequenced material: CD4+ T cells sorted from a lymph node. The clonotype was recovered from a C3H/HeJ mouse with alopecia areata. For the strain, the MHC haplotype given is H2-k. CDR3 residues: CASSIRTGRAPLYF. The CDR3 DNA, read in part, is TGTGCCAGCAGTATCCGCACAGGGCGGGCGCCC.